This is a list of T cell receptor beta chains from one sample in a study of cytomegalovirus exposure and HLA in healthy donors. Profiling relied on immunoSEQ multiplex PCR, and the TCRdb table lists in-frame clones only, not all of them. Of over 250,000 clones listed, 70% to 90% were seen once; the top ten hold about 1%. Sequenced: PBMCs. These receptors came from a woman between 18 and 29 years old in good health and CMV-seronegative. Each CDR3 is given with its conserved first and last residue. D genes are given only for firm matches. A row's size may be missing; if present it is once, few, many or a size class.

clone_size | j_call | v_call | d_call | cdr3_nt | cdr3_aa
once | TRBJ2-5 | TRBV6-6 | TRBD1 | TGTGCCAGCAGTAACGGAGACAGGGGGGAGACCCAGTACTTC | CASSNGDRGETQYF
NA | TRBJ2-6 | TRBV15 | NA | TGTGCCACCAGCAGTAGTGACTCTGGGGCCAACGTCCTGACTTTC | CATSSSDSGANVLTF
NA | TRBJ2-1 | TRBV10-1 | TRBD2 | TGCGCCAGCAGTGATAGTAGGATTGGACTAGCGGGTTACGAGCAGTTCTTC | CASSDSRIGLAGYEQFF
NA | TRBJ2-3 | TRBV7-9 | TRBD2 | TGTGCCAGCAGCTCCATACTAGCGGGAGGACGAGTAGATACGCAGTATTTT | CASSSILAGGRVDTQYF
NA | TRBJ2-7 | TRBV5-1 | NA | TGCGCCAGCAGCTTGAGCCAGGGGAGACACGAGCAGTACTTC | CASSLSQGRHEQYF
NA | TRBJ2-7 | TRBV18 | TRBD1 | TGTGCCAGCTCACCATCTGAGACAGGGATGATAGAGCAGTACTTC | CASSPSETGMIEQYF
NA | TRBJ2-5 | TRBV30 | TRBD2 | TGTGCCTCTGGAGGTAGCGGGGGGGCAGAGACCCAGTACTTC | CASGGSGGAETQYF
NA | TRBJ2-3 | TRBV6-1 | TRBD2 | TGTGCCAGCAGTGAAGGGCTAGCGGGGGCAGATACGCAGTATTTT | CASSEGLAGADTQYF
NA | TRBJ2-1 | TRBV30 | TRBD2 | TGTGCCTGGACAAGGGCGGGAGGCAAGGAGCAGTTCTTC | CAWTRAGGKEQFF
NA | TRBJ2-5 | TRBV2 | NA | TGTGCCAGCAATAGTAAGCGGCTACAAGAGACCCAGTACTTC | CASNSKRLQETQYF
NA | TRBJ2-5 | TRBV7-2 | NA | TGTGCCAGCAGCAGCTCTACCTCTGGAGCGAAGACCCAGTACTTC | CASSSSTSGAKTQYF
NA | TRBJ1-3 | TRBV7-6 | TRBD1 | TGTGCCAGCAGCACATGGACAGGGACTGGAAACACCATATATTTT | CASSTWTGTGNTIYF
NA | TRBJ2-5 | TRBV5-1 | TRBD1 | TGCGCCAGCAGCTTGGAACAGGGGGCCGGGACCCAGTACTTC | CASSLEQGAGTQYF
NA | TRBJ2-7 | TRBV27 | TRBD2 | TGTGCCAGCAGTCCCCTCACTAGCGGGGGGCTCCTCGGGGAGCAGTACTTC | CASSPLTSGGLLGEQYF
NA | TRBJ1-5 | TRBV6-1 | TRBD1 | TGTGCCAGCAGTGCTCGGGACAGGGGGTATAGCAATCAGCCCCAGCATTTT | CASSARDRGYSNQPQHF
NA | TRBJ1-4 | TRBV5-6 | NA | TGTGCCAGCAGCTTCGATGAAAAACTGTTTTTT | CASSFDEKLFF
NA | TRBJ2-5 | TRBV6-5 | TRBD2 | TGTGCCAGCAGTTATTCGCGGGGGGCCCTCGGTGAGACCCAGTACTTC | CASSYSRGALGETQYF
few | TRBJ2-7 | TRBV6-1 | NA | TGTGCCAGCGCTACTCTCTCCTACGAGCAGTACTTC | CASATLSYEQYF
NA | TRBJ1-1 | TRBV29-1 | NA | TGCAGCGTTGAAGAAGGGAGGCTCATGAACACTGAAGCTTTCTTT | CSVEEGRLMNTEAFF
NA | TRBJ2-7 | TRBV11-3 | TRBD1 | TGTGCCAGCAGCCCAAACCGACTAGACAGGGGGCAAGGCGAGCAGTACTTC | CASSPNRLDRGQGEQYF
NA | TRBJ2-3 | TRBV7-2 | TRBD2 | TGTGCCAGCAGCCTACTAGCGGGGGTCCGAACAGATACGCAGTATTTT | CASSLLAGVRTDTQYF
NA | TRBJ1-1 | TRBV7-2 | NA | TGTGCCAGCAGCTTAGTGCGGTCCACTGAAGCTTTCTTT | CASSLVRSTEAFF
NA | TRBJ1-2 | TRBV19 | NA | TGTGCCAGTCGTCCTACAGAAGGGGGTATATACACCTTC | CASRPTEGGIYTF
NA | TRBJ2-7 | TRBV7-3 | NA | TGTGCCAGCAGCTTAGACGGAACCGGGGACGAGCAGTACTTC | CASSLDGTGDEQYF
NA | TRBJ2-1 | TRBV7-2 | NA | TGTGCCAGCAACCCGGGTGATACGGTCGATGAGCAGTTCTTC | CASNPGDTVDEQFF
NA | TRBJ1-6 | TRBV18 | NA | TGTGCCAGCTCACCACTTCAGGTGACAAATTCACCCCTCCACTTT | CASSPLQVTNSPLHF
NA | TRBJ2-1 | TRBV9 | TRBD2 | TGTGCCAGCAGGGAACCTGGGACTAGCGGCAATGAGCAGTTCTTC | CASREPGTSGNEQFF
NA | TRBJ1-1 | TRBV7-2 | TRBD1 | TGTGCCAGCAGCTTAGCTTGGGACAGAATGAACACTGAAGCTTTCTTT | CASSLAWDRMNTEAFF
NA | TRBJ2-2 | TRBV5-4 | NA | TGTGCCAGCAGCTTGCAGGGCTCGGGCACCGGGGAGCTGTTTTTT | CASSLQGSGTGELFF
NA | TRBJ2-1 | TRBV4-1 | NA | TGCGCCAGCAGCCAAGTGATCAGATTGAATGAGCAGTTCTTC | CASSQVIRLNEQFF
NA | TRBJ1-1 | TRBV20-1 | NA | TGCAAAGGACAGATGAACACTGAAGCTTTCTTT | CKGQMNTEAFF
NA | TRBJ1-2 | TRBV19 | NA | TGTGCCAGTAGTACGACTCAGCAGGGCTCAACCTTAGACTATGGCTACACCTTC | CASSTTQQGSTLDYGYTF
NA | TRBJ2-7 | TRBV19 | TRBD1 | TGTGCCACCGCACTCTCCGGGACAGAATACGAGCAGTACTTC | CATALSGTEYEQYF
NA | TRBJ2-2 | TRBV6-4 | NA | TGTGCCAGCAGTTTGGCGGGGTCTATGCCCCTGCAGTCCGGGGAGCTGTTTTTT | CASSLAGSMPLQSGELFF
NA | TRBJ1-5 | TRBV7-9 | NA | TGTGCCAGCAGCCGACGGGATAGCAATCAGCCCCAGCATTTT | CASSRRDSNQPQHF
once | TRBJ1-1 | TRBV5-6 | NA | TGTGCCAGCAGCTTGATTGAGGGAGGCACTGAAGCTTTCTTT | CASSLIEGGTEAFF
NA | TRBJ2-1 | TRBV6-5 | NA | TGTGCCAGCAGAGGGACATCCTACAATGAGCAGTTCTTC | CASRGTSYNEQFF
NA | TRBJ1-2 | TRBV6-5 | NA | TGTGCCAGCAGTTTTGGTGGGACACGACTAAACTATGGCTACACCTTC | CASSFGGTRLNYGYTF
NA | TRBJ1-4 | TRBV5-8 | TRBD1 | TGTGCCAGCAGCTTCGGGACAGGGGATTGGCGGGAAAAACTGTTTTTT | CASSFGTGDWREKLFF
few | TRBJ2-7 | TRBV7-9 | TRBD1 | TGTGCCAGCACGAGAATAGACCGGGACAGCCGGAGCTACGAGCAGTACTTC | CASTRIDRDSRSYEQYF
NA | TRBJ1-1 | TRBV14 | NA | TGTGCCAGCAGCCAAAGAATCGCACTTCGAGTCCCCACTGAAGCTTTCTTT | CASSQRIALRVPTEAFF
once | TRBJ2-3 | TRBV7-2 | NA | TGTGCCAGCAGCTTCAGGGGCACAGATACGCAGTATTTT | CASSFRGTDTQYF
once | TRBJ2-3 | TRBV7-7 | TRBD2 | TGTGCTAGCAGCTTAGGGGCTAGCGGGGGCGACACAGATACGCAGTATTTT | CASSLGASGGDTDTQYF
NA | TRBJ2-5 | TRBV13 | NA | TGTGCCAGCAGCTTAGGGGCCATGAGGGAGACCCAGTACTTC | CASSLGAMRETQYF
once | TRBJ2-1 | TRBV4-3 | TRBD2 | TGCGCCAGCAGCCAAGATGCCACGGGGGGGCCCTATAATGAGCAGTTCTTC | CASSQDATGGPYNEQFF
NA | TRBJ1-5 | TRBV5-1 | NA | TGCGCCAGCAGCTTGGGACAGTCAAATCAGCCCCAGCATTTT | CASSLGQSNQPQHF